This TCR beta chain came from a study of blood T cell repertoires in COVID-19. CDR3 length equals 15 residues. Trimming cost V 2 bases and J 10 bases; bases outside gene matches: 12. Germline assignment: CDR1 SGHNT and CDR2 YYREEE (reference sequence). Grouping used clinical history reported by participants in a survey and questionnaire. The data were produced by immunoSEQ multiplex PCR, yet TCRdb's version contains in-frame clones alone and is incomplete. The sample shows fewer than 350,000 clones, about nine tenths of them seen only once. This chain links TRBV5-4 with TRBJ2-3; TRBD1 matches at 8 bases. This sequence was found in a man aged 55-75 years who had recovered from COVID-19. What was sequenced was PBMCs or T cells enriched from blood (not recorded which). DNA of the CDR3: TGTGCCAGCAGCTTATTTGGACAGGGCATCGGAGCGCAGTATTTT. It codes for CASSLFGQGIGAQYF. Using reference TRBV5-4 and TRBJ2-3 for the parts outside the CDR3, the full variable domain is ETGVTQSPTHLIKTRGQQVTLRCSSQSGHNTVSWYQQALGQGPQFIFQYYREEENGRGNFPPRFSGLQFPNYSSELNVNALELDDSALYLCASSLFGQGIGAQYFGPGTRLTVL.